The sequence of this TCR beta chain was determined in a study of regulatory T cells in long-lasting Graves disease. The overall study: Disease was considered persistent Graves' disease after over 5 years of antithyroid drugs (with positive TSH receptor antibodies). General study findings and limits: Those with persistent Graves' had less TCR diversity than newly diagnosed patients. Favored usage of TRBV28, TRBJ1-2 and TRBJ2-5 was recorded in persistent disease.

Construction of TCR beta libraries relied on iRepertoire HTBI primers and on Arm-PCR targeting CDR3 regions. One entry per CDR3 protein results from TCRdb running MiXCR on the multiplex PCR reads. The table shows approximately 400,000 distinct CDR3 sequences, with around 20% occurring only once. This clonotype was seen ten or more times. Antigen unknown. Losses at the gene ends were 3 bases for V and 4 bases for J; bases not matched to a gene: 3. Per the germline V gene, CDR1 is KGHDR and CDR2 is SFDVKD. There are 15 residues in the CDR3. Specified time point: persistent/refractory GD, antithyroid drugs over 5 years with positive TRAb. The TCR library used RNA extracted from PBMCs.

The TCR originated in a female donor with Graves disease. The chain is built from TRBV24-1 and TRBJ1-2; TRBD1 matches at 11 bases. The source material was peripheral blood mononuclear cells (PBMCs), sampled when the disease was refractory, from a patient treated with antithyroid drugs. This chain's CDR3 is CATSDPGTGGYGYTF. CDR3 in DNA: TGTGCCACCAGTGATCCAGGGACAGGGGGCTATGGCTACACCTTC.